This T cell receptor (beta chain) is from a study of CD8 T cells in ankylosing spondylitis (dated by TCRdb to about 2017). Regarding the complete study: To find TCR variants linked to disease, the study profiled T cell receptor beta repertoires in ankylosing spondylitis patients and healthy donors. Peripheral blood samples were taken, and synovial fluid was additionally collected from ankylosing spondylitis patients. In total, the full study cohort was made up of roughly 110 healthy donors and 20 to 25 ankylosing spondylitis patients.

This clonotype was observed at least ten times. Its antigen remains unidentified. No much larger clone is present one base from it, and per-base qualities are unavailable. Findings and caveats that apply to the study as a whole: Blood from ankylosing spondylitis patients appeared to be characterized by a TCR beta motif composed of roughly eight highly homologous amino acid variants. Some motif variants were previously reported in synovial fluid and blood of reactive arthritis patients, suggesting common disease-initiation mechanisms. The disease-linked clones showed a CD8+ phenotype and occurred at relatively low frequencies in peripheral blood. Significant enrichment of the disease-linked clones was reported in matched synovial fluid samples from ankylosing spondylitis patients.

The sequencer was an Illumina HiSeq 2500. Quantitative 5'-RACE with molecular barcodes was the method used to prepare the TCR beta libraries. As for how the authors treated the data: A new computational method based on a probabilistic model of VDJ rearrangement was used to identify disease-linked TCR variants. TCRdb's own reprocessing of the public reads used fastp at Q25 and MiXCR and kept productive beta chains. Every CDR3 protein is listed once, alongside the most common genes and DNA of its rows. The V and J calls and clone size come from TCRdb's table, not from the authors' own analysis. This sample is represented by approximately 500,000 distinct CDR3 sequences; roughly an eighth of them were singletons. 6.8% of the sample is taken by the ten largest. The CDR3 starts with the cysteine, ends with the phenylalanine, and has 17 residues. The only DNA kept is the CDR3, 51 bases in frame from the first base. Via the germline V gene (reference sequence), CDR1 is DFQATT and CDR2 SNEGSKA. Here V drops 3 bases and J drops 2 bases, and the junction holds 13 bases not matched to any gene.

This TCR came from a male donor with ankylosing spondylitis. Sequencing input: blood, either unsorted or a sorted T cell fraction (not recorded which). This chain is built from TRBV20-1 and TRBJ2-7; the junction holds 10 bases that match TRBD1. The sequenced DNA: TGCAGTGCTAGGGGGATTGGACGGGACAGGGGACCCTACGAGCAGTACTTC. The resulting protein is CSARGIGRDRGPYEQYF.